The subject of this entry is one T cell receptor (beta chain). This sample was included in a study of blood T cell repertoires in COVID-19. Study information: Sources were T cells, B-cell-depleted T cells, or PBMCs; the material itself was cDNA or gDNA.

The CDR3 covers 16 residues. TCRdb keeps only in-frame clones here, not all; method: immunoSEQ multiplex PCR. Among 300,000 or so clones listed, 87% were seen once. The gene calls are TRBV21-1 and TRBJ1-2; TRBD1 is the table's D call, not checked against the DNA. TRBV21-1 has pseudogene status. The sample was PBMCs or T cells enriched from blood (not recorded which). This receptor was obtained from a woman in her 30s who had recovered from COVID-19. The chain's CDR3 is CASSPTRDRFGYGYTF. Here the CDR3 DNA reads TGTGCCAGCAGCCCTACCCGGGACAGATTCGGCTATGGCTACACCTTC.